Following are 19 T cell receptor beta chains from one sample sequenced in a study of cytomegalovirus exposure and HLA in healthy donors. Use of 60 Vbeta and 13 Jbeta primers characterized the PCR. Generated by immunoSEQ multiplex PCR, the TCRdb table keeps only in-frame clones and is missing some. This table lists 70,000 or so clones. The sample was PBMCs. Receptors were obtained from a boy younger than 18 in good health and CMV-seronegative.

The chain joins TRBV5-1 to TRBJ2-5; TRBD1 might be the D (5 bases). The CDR3 totals 15 residues. The V and J ends lost 2 bases and 2 bases respectively, with 13 bases between them. Germline V gene sequence: CDR1 SGHRS, CDR2 YFSETQ. CDR3 sequence (DNA): TGCGCCAGCAGCTTCCAGGGCCGGGTACAAGAGACCCAGTACTTC. Its protein is CASSFQGRVQETQYF.

In nucleotides, the CDR3 is TGCGCCAGCAGCCACTACGGGAACGGCGGGAGGGAACGCGATGAGCAGTTCTTC. Amino acids: CASSHYGNGGRERDEQFF. The rearrangement links TRBV4-1 to TRBJ2-1; 9 nucleotides agree with TRBD2. Trimming at V came to 3 bases and at J to 8 bases, leaving 17 bases not matched to a gene. The CDR3 spans 18 residues. Per germline, CDR1 MGHRA and CDR2 YSYEKL.

The V and J genes are TRBV29-1 and TRBJ2-7; TRBD1 is a possible D gene (5 bases). The CDR3 loop spans 11 amino acids. Trimming cost V 6 bases and J 3 bases, with 9 bases left between them. From germline, CDR1 is SQVTM and CDR2 ANQGSEA. CDR3 in DNA: TGCAGCGTAGTCAGGGACTACGAGCAGTACTTC. Residues: CSVVRDYEQYF.

The V and J genes are TRBV4-3 and TRBJ1-2; TRBD1 matches 9 bases. The CDR3 has 15 amino acids. The V segment lost 4 bases and the J segment 6 bases; nucleotides outside the gene matches: 9. The germline V gene encodes CDR1 LGHNA and CDR2 YSLEER. CDR3 sequence reads: CASSPLGQGGDGYTF. The CDR3, as DNA: TGCGCCAGCAGCCCCCTGGGACAGGGCGGGGATGGCTACACCTTC.

This rearrangement joins TRBV5-1 to TRBJ2-2; tentatively, D is TRBD2 (5 bases). The germline V gene encodes CDR1 SGHRS and CDR2 YFSETQ. V was cut by 7 bases and J by 1 base, with 11 bases left in between. CDR3 length equals 14 residues. CDR3 bases: TGCGCCAGCTCCGGTCGGGGGAACACCGGGGAGCTGTTTTTT. Its translation is CASSGRGNTGELFF.

The genes are TRBV7-2 and TRBJ2-7, with a possible D match to TRBD2 (5 bases). The CDR3 is made up of 15 amino acids. In germline, CDR1 is SGHTA, CDR2 FQGNSA. V gave up 0 bases and J gave up 3 bases, with 12 bases separating them. This CDR3 reads CASSLARRAVYEQYF. The CDR3 coding sequence is TGTGCCAGCAGCTTAGCGCGTCGAGCGGTCTACGAGCAGTACTTC.

The V call is TRBV6-5, the J call TRBJ1-1; D possibly corresponds to TRBD1 (5 bases). The V end was cut by 4 bases, the J end by 8 bases, with 20 bases between. The CDR3 length is 15 residues. From germline, CDR1 is MNHEY and CDR2 SVGAGI. In DNA form, the CDR3 reads TGTGCCAGCAGTTCCATAACAGGTCTGGGCGGAGAAGCTTTCTTT. Translating gives CASSSITGLGGEAFF.

A remark on this clone: A read error may produce the germline difference seen at one junction end. The rearrangement links TRBV4-2 to TRBJ1-1; D gene unclear. The CDR3 has 11 amino acids. Germline V gene lookup returns CDR1 LGHNA and CDR2 YNFKEQ. CDR3 bases: TGTGCCAGAAGCCTAAACACTGAAGCTTTCTTT. This codes for CARSLNTEAFF.

The chain recombines TRBV19 with TRBJ2-7; 10 nucleotides line up with TRBD2. V shed 2 bases and J 3 bases; nucleotides not matched to a gene: 4. This CDR3 is 15 amino acids long. CDR1 LNHDA and CDR2 SQIVND come from the germline V gene (reference sequence). CDR3 DNA: TGTGCCAGTAGTATATCTAGCGGGAGTCTCTACGAGCAGTACTTC. Translation: CASSISSGSLYEQYF. Using reference TRBV19 and TRBJ2-7 for the parts outside the CDR3, the full variable domain is DGGITQSPKYLFRKEGQNVTLSCEQNLNHDAMYWYRQDPGQGLRLIYYSQIVNDFQKGDIAEGYSVSREKKESFPLTVTSAQKNPTAFYLCASSISSGSLYEQYFGPGTRLTVT.

V gene TRBV4-3 combines with J gene TRBJ1-1, with 7 bases fitting TRBD1. Germline values: CDR1 LGHNA, CDR2 YSLEER. The CDR3 contains 15 residues. With 3 bases clipped from V and 5 bases from J, the junction kept 9 bases outside the gene matches. The DNA for the CDR3 is TGCGCCAGCAGCCATGATCGGTCAGGGGGAACTGAAGCTTTCTTT. Translated, it gives CASSHDRSGGTEAFF.

The chain combines TRBV7-6 with TRBJ1-1; 7 nucleotides agree with TRBD1. Germline values: CDR1 SGHVS, CDR2 FNYEAQ. Germline trimming cut 5 bases from V and 4 bases from J; bases unmatched to any gene: 7. CDR3 length equals 14 residues. The CDR3 bases are TGTGCCAGCAGCGACAGGGCTGGGGTCACTGAAGCTTTCTTT. Encoded protein: CASSDRAGVTEAFF.

The V gene is TRBV18, the J gene TRBJ1-1, with 7 bases identical to TRBD1. This CDR3 has 14 amino acids. Losses at the gene ends were 4 bases for V and 11 bases for J; bases not matched to a gene: 13. Germline-derived CDR1 and CDR2 are KGHSH and LQKENI. CDR3 region: CASSLLGTAFDAFF. CDR3 DNA sequence: TGTGCCAGCTCACTTCTCGGGACAGCTTTCGACGCTTTCTTT.

Comment on this clone: At one end, the junction sequence differs from germline, possibly due to a read error. The rearrangement links TRBV30 to TRBJ1-4; 8 bases agree with TRBD1. CDR1 is GTSNPN, CDR2 SVGIG, per germline (reference sequence). This CDR3 contains 15 residues. The CDR3 sequence is CAGSVRARGLEKLFF. The CDR3 DNA reads TGTGCCGGGAGTGTACGGGCCAGGGGGCTTGAAAAACTGTTTTTT.

The genes are TRBV30 and TRBJ1-1; D is perhaps TRBD1 (5 bases). This CDR3 has 14 residues. V was clipped by 3 bases and J by 1 base, with 12 bases between them. Per the germline V gene, CDR1 is GTSNPN and CDR2 is SVGIG (reference sequence). CDR3 nucleotides: TGTGCCTGGAGCGCGGGGCTGGAGAACACTGAAGCTTTCTTT. Translating it yields CAWSAGLENTEAFF.

The chain joins TRBV29-1 to TRBJ2-5; tentatively, D is TRBD2 (5 bases). In germline, CDR1 is SQVTM, CDR2 ANQGSEA. V was pared by 7 bases and J by 1 base, with 13 bases between. This CDR3 is built from 13 residues. In DNA, the CDR3 is TGCAGCGCCGCCGGGGAAAGCCAAGAGACCCAGTACTTC. Its translation: CSAAGESQETQYF. Complete variable domain (other parts from reference TRBV29-1 and TRBJ2-5): SAVISQKPSRDICQRGTSLTIQCQVDSQVTMMFWYRQQPGQSLTLIATANQGSEATYESGFVIDKFPISRPNLTFSTLTVSNMSPEDSSIYLCSAAGESQETQYFGPGTRLLVL.

The chain has TRBV19 and TRBJ2-6, with D tentatively TRBD2 (5 bases). The CDR3 totals 13 residues. V was cut by 4 bases and J by 4 bases, with 5 bases left in between. Looked up from germline, CDR1 is LNHDA and CDR2 is SQIVND (reference sequence). CDR3 in amino acids: CASSTGGANVLTF. Here the CDR3 DNA reads TGTGCCAGTAGTACGGGGGGGGCCAACGTCCTGACTTTC.

V usage is TRBV6-5 and J usage is TRBJ2-7, with TRBD1 identical over 8 bases. The J segment lost 5 bases and the V segment lost 5 bases, leaving 8 bases of the junction unmatched. The germline V gene has CDR1 MNHEY and CDR2 SVGAGI. The CDR3 covers 14 residues. In nucleotides, the CDR3 is TGTGCCAGCAGTCAATTTGACAGGGGAAACGAGCAGTACTTC. Translation gives CASSQFDRGNEQYF.

The chain's CDR3 is CASSFGQKYNEQFF. Here the CDR3 DNA reads TGTGCCAGCAGCTTTGGACAGAAATACAATGAGCAGTTCTTC. V and J are TRBV5-6 and TRBJ2-1, with D possibly matching TRBD1 (6 bases). Trimming removed 2 bases from V and 4 bases from J, with 10 bases in between. The CDR3 is 14 residues long. Germline CDR1 and CDR2: SGHDT and YYEEEE.

This chain links TRBV5-1 with TRBJ2-1; D might be TRBD1 (5 bases). CDR1 SGHRS and CDR2 YFSETQ come from the germline V gene. The CDR3 has 15 residues. Deletions cut 0 bases from V and 4 bases from J, with 11 bases between. The CDR3 sequence is CASSLAFGHYNEQFF. The CDR3 DNA follows: TGCGCCAGCAGCTTGGCCTTCGGACATTACAATGAGCAGTTCTTC.